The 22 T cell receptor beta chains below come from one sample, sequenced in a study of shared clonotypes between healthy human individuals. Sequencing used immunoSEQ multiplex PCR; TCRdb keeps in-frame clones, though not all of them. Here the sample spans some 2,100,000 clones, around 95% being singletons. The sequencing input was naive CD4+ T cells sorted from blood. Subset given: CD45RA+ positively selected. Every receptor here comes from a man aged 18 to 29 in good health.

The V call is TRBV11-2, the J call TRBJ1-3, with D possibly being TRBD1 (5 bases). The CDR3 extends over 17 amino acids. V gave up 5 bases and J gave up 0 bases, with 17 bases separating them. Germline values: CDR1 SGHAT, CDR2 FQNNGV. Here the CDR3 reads CASSPQGAGASGNTIYF. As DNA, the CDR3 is TGTGCCAGCAGCCCCCAAGGGGCAGGCGCCTCTGGAAACACCATATATTTT. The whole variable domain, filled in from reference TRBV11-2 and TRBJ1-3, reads EAGVAQSPRYKIIEKRQSVAFWCNPISGHATLYWYQQILGQGPKLLIQFQNNGVVDDSQLPKDRFSAERLKGVDSTLKIQPAKLEDSAVYLCASSPQGAGASGNTIYFGEGSWLTVV.

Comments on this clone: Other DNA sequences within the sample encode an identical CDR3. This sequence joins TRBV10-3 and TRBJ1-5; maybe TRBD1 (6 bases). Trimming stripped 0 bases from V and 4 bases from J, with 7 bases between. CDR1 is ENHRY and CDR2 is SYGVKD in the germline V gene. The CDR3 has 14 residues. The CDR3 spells CAISESTGNQPQHF. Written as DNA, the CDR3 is TGTGCCATCAGTGAGTCCACAGGGAATCAGCCCCAGCATTTT.

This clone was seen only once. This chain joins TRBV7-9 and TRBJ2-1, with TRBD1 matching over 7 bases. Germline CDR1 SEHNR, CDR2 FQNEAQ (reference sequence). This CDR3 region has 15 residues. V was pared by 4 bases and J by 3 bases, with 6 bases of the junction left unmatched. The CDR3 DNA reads TGTGCCAGCAGCTCCAGATGGGACAGCTACAATGAGCAGTTCTTC. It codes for CASSSRWDSYNEQFF.

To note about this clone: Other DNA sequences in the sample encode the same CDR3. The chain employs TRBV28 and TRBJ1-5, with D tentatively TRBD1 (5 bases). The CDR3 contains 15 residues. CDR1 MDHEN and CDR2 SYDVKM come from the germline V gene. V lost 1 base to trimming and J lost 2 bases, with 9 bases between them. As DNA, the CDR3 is TGTGCCAGCAGTTTATATAGCAGGGGCAATCAGCCCCAGCATTTT. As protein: CASSLYSRGNQPQHF.

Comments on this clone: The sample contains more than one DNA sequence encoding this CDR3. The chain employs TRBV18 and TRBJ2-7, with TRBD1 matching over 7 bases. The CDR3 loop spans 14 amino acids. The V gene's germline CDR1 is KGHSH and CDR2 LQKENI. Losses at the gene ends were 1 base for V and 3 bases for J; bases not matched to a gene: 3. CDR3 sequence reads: CASSPLGTDYEQYF. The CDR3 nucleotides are TGTGCCAGCTCACCACTTGGGACAGACTACGAGCAGTACTTC.

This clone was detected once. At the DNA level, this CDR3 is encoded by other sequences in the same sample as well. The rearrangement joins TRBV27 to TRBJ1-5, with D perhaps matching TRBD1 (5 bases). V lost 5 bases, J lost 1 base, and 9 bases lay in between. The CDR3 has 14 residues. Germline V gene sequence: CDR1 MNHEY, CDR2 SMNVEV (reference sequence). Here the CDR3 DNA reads TGTGCCAGCAGTCTGGGGGTAAGCAATCAGCCCCAGCATTTT. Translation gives CASSLGVSNQPQHF.

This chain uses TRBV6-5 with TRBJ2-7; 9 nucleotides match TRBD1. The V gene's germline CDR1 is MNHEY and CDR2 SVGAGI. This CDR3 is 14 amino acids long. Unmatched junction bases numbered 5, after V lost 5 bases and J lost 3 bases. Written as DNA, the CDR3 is TGTGCCAGCAGTACCGGGACAGGGTACTACGAGCAGTACTTC. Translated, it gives CASSTGTGYYEQYF.

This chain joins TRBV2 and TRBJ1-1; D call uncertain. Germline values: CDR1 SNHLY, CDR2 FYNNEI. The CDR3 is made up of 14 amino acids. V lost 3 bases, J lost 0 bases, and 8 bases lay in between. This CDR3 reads CASSEGRMNTEAFF. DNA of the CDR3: TGTGCCAGCAGTGAGGGCCGCATGAACACTGAAGCTTTCTTT.

CDR3 sequence reads: CASSDSRLGWASYEQYF. The DNA for the CDR3 is TGTGCCAGCAGTGATTCCCGGCTTGGTTGGGCTTCCTACGAGCAGTACTTC. This sequence joins TRBV2 and TRBJ2-7; no reliable D call. The CDR3 runs to 17 residues. Germline V gives CDR1 SNHLY, CDR2 FYNNEI. V was clipped by 3 bases and J by 1 base, with 19 bases between them.

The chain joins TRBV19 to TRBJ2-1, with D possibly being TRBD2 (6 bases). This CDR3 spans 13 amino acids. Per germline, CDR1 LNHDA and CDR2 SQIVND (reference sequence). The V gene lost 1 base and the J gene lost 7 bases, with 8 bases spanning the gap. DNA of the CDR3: TGTGCCAGTAGTATAGGTCTAGCGAATGAGCAGTTCTTC. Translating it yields CASSIGLANEQFF. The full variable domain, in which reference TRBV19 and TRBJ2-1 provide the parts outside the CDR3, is DGGITQSPKYLFRKEGQNVTLSCEQNLNHDAMYWYRQDPGQGLRLIYYSQIVNDFQKGDIAEGYSVSREKKESFPLTVTSAQKNPTAFYLCASSIGLANEQFFGPGTRLTVL.

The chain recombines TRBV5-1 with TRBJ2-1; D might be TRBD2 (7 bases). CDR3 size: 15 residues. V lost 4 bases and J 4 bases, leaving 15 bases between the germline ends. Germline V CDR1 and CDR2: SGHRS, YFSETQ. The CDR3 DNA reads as TGCGCCAGCAGCCTCGGGGGAGGGGGTTACAATGAGCAGTTCTTC. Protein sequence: CASSLGGGGYNEQFF.

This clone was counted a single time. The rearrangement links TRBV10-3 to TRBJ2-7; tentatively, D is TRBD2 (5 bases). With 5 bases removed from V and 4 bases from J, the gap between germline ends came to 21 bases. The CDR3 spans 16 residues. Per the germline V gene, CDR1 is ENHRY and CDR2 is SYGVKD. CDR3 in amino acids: CAISNTQSGNTYEQYF. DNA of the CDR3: TGTGCCATCAGTAACACCCAGTCCGGGAATACGTACGAGCAGTACTTC.

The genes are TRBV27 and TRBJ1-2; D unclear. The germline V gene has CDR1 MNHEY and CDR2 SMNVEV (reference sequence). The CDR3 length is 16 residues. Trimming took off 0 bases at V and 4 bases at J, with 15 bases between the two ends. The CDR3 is CASSLSVEGGFYGYTF. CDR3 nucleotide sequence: TGTGCCAGCAGTTTATCGGTAGAGGGAGGTTTCTATGGCTACACCTTC.

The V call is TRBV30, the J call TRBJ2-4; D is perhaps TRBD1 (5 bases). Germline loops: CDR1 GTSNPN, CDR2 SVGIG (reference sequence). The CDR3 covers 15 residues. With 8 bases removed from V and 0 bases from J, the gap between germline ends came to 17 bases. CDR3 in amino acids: CAISVMGLAKNIQYF. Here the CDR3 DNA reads TGTGCCATCAGCGTCATGGGGCTAGCCAAAAACATTCAGTACTTC.

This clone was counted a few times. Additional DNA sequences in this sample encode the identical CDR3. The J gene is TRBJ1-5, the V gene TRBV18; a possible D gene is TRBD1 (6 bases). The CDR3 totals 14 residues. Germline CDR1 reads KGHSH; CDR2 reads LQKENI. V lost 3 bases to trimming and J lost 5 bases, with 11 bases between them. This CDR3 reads CASSPSGGDQPQHF. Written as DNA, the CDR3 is TGTGCCAGCTCACCGTCCGGGGGCGATCAGCCCCAGCATTTT.

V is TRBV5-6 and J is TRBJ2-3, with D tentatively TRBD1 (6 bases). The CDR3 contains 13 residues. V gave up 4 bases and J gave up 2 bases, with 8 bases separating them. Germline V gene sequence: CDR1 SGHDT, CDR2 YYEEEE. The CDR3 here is CASSGQLTDTQYF. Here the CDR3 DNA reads TGTGCCAGCAGCGGACAGCTCACAGATACGCAGTATTTT.

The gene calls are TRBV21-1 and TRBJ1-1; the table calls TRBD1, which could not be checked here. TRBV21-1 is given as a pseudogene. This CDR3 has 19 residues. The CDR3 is CASSNTEPGTGRGGTEAFF. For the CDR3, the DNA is TGTGCCAGCAGCAACACGGAACCGGGAACAGGGAGAGGCGGCACTGAAGCTTTCTTT.

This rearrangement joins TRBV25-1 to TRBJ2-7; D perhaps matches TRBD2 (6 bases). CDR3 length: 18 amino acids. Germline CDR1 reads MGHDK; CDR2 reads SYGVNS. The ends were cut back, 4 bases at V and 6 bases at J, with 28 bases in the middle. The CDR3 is CASSGVGIAEVPGSEQYF. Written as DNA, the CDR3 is TGTGCCAGCAGTGGCGTTGGTATAGCGGAGGTTCCAGGGTCCGAGCAGTACTTC.

Here the CDR3 DNA reads TGTGCCAGCAGTGAACTGACTCCTTTCGGGACCAAGAACACCGGGGAGCTGTTTTTT. It yields the protein CASSELTPFGTKNTGELFF. J is TRBJ2-2 and V is TRBV2, with D possibly being TRBD1 or TRBD2 (5 bases each). V lost 2 bases and J lost 1, with 20 bases in between. The CDR3 spans 19 residues. Germline V gene lookup returns CDR1 SNHLY and CDR2 FYNNEI.

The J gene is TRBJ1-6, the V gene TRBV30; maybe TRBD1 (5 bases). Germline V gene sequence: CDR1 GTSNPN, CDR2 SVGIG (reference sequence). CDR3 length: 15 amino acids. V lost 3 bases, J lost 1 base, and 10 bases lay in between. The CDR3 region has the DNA TGTGCCTGGAGATCTGGGGGTTCCTATAATTCACCCCTCCACTTT. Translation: CAWRSGGSYNSPLHF.

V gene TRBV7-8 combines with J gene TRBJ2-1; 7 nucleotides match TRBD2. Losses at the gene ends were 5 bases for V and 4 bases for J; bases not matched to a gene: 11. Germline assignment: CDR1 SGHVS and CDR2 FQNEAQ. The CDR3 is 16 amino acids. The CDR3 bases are TGTGCCAGCAGCGCCGCTCGGACTAGGGATTACAATGAGCAGTTCTTC. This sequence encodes CASSAARTRDYNEQFF.

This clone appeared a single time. Here the CDR3 DNA reads TGTGCCAGCAGCTCCCAGTGGACAGACACCGGGGAGCTGTTTTTT. This encodes CASSSQWTDTGELFF. The chain links TRBV7-6 to TRBJ2-2; D is perhaps TRBD1 (6 bases). Germline CDR1 SGHVS, CDR2 FNYEAQ. V was shortened by 4 bases and J by 3 bases, with 12 bases between the two germline ends. The CDR3 runs 15 residues.